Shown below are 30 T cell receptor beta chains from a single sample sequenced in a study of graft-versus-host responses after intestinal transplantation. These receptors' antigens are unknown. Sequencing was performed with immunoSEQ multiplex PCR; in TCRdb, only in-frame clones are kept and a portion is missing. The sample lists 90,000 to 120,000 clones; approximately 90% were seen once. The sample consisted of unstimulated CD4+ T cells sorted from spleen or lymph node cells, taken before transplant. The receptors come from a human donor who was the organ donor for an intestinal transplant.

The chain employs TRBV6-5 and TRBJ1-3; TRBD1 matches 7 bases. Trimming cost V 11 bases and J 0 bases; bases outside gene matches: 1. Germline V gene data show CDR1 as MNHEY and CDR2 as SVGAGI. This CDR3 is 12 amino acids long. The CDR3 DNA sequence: TGTGCCGGGGACAGCTCTGGAAACACCATATATTTT. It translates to CAGDSSGNTIYF.

The DNA for the CDR3 is TGCGCCAGCAGCTTGGTCGGGGGGGCCAGCGAGCAGTTCTTC. This encodes CASSLVGGASEQFF. The chain employs TRBV5-1 and TRBJ2-1, with 8 nucleotides matching TRBD2. Trimming took 0 bases from V and 10 from J; bases not matched to a gene: 6. Germline assignment: CDR1 SGHRS and CDR2 YFSETQ. There are 14 residues in the CDR3.

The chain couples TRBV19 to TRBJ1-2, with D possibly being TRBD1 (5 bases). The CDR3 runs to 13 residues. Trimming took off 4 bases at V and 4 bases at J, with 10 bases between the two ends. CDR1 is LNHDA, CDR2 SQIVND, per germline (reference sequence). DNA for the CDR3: TGTGCCAGTAGTAGTAAGGGGTTCTATGGCTACACCTTC. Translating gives CASSSKGFYGYTF.

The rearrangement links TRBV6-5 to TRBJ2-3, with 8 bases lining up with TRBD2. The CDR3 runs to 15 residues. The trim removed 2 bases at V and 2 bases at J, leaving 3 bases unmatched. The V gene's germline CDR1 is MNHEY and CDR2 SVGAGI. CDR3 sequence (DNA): TGTGCCAGCAGTTACACTAGCGGACTCACAGATACGCAGTATTTT. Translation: CASSYTSGLTDTQYF.

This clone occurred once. CDR3 nucleotide sequence: TGTGCCAGCAGCGGGGACGGACGTAATGAAAAACTGTTTTTT. It yields the protein CASSGDGRNEKLFF. The chain is built from TRBV5-6 and TRBJ1-4; maybe TRBD1 (5 bases). Deletions cut 4 bases from V and 4 bases from J, with 11 bases between. The CDR3 is 14 residues long. The germline gives CDR1 SGHDT, CDR2 YYEEEE.

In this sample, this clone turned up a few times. The CDR3: CASSPPAAGATGELFF. The CDR3 nucleotides read TGTGCCAGCAGCCCACCAGCGGCTGGGGCCACCGGGGAGCTGTTTTTT. This chain uses TRBV7-9 with TRBJ2-2; D tentatively fits TRBD1 or TRBD2 (5 bases each). Germline V CDR1 and CDR2: SEHNR, FQNEAQ (reference sequence). The CDR3 totals 16 residues. Between the trimmed V and J ends, which lost 5 bases and 4 bases, there was a span of 17 bases.

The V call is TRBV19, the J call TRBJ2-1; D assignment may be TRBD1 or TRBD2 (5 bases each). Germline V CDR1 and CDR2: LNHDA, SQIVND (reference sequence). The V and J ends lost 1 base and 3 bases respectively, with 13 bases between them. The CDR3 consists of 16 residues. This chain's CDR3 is CASSIGGTSLYNEQFF. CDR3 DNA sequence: TGTGCCAGTAGTATAGGAGGGACGAGCCTCTACAATGAGCAGTTCTTC.

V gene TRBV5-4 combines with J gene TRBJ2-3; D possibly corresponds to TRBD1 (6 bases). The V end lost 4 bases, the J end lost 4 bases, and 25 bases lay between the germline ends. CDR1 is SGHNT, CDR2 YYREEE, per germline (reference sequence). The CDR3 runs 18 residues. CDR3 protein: CASSARLGAPQDPDTQYF. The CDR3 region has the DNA TGTGCCAGCAGCGCCCGCCTGGGGGCGCCGCAGGATCCAGATACGCAGTATTTT.

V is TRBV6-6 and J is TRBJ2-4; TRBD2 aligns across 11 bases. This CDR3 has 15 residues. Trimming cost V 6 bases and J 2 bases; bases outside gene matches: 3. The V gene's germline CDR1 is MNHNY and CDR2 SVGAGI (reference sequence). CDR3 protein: CASSGTSGTKNIQYF. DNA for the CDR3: TGTGCCAGCAGCGGGACTAGCGGAACCAAAAACATTCAGTACTTC.

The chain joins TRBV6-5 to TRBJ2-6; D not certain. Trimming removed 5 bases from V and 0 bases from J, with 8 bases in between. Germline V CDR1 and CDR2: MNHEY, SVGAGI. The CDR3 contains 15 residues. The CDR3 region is CASSAQSSGANVLTF. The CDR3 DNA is TGTGCCAGCAGTGCACAAAGCTCTGGGGCCAACGTCCTGACTTTC.

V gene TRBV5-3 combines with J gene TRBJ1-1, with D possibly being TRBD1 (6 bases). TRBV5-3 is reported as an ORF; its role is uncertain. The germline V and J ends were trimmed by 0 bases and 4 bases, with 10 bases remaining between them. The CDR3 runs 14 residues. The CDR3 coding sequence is TGTGCCAGAAGCTTGGAAGAACAGGGCACTGAAGCTTTCTTT. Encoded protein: CARSLEEQGTEAFF.

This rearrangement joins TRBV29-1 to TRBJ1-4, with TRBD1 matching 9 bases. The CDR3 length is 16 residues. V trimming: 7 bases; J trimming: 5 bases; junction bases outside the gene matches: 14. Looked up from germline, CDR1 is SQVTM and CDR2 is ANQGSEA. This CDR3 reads CSAGGTGQSSNEKLFF. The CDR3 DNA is TGCAGCGCCGGGGGGACAGGGCAGTCCAGCAATGAAAAACTGTTTTTT.

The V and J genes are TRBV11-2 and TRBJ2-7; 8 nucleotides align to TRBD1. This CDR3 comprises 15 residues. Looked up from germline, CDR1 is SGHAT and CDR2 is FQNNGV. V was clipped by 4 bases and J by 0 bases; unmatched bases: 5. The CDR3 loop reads CASSSADRASYEQYF. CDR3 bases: TGTGCCAGCAGCTCCGCGGACAGGGCCTCCTACGAGCAGTACTTC.

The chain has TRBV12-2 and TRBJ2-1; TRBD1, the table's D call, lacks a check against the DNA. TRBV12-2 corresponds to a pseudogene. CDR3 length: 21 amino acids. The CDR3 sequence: CASRYRPTGVDRSSSYNEQFF. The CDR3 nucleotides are TGTGCAAGTCGATACCGACCAACAGGGGTTGATAGGTCCAGCTCCTACAATGAGCAGTTCTTC.

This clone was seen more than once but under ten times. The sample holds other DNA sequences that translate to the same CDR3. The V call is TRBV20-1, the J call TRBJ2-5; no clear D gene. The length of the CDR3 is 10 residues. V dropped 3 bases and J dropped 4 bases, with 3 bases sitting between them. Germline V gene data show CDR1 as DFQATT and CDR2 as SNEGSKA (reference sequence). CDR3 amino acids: CSARAETQYF. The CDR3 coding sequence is TGCAGTGCTAGGGCAGAGACCCAGTACTTC.

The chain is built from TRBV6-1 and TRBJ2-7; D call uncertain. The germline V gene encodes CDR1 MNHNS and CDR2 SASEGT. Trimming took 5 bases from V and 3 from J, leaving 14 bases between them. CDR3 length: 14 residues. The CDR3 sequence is CASSYNSGLYEQYF. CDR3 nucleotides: TGTGCCAGCAGTTATAACAGTGGCCTCTACGAGCAGTACTTC.

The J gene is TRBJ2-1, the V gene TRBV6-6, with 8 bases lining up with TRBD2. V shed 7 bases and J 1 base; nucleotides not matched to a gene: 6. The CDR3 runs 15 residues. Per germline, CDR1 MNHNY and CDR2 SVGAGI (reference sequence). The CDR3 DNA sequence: TGTGCCAGCACTCCCGGCGGGGGGTCCTACAATGAGCAGTTCTTC. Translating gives CASTPGGGSYNEQFF.

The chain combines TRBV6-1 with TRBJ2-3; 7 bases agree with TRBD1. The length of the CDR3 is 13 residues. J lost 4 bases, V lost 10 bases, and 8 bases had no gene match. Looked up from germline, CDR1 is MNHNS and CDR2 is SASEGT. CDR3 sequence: CATQNGQADTQYF. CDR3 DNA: TGTGCCACCCAGAATGGACAGGCAGATACGCAGTATTTT.

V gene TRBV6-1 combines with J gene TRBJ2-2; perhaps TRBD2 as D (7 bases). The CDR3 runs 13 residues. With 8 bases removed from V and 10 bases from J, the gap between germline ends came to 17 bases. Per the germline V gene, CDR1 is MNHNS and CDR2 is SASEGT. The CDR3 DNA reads TGTGCCAGCCATTTGGGGGGGCCTTCGGAGCTGTTTTTT. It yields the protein CASHLGGPSELFF.

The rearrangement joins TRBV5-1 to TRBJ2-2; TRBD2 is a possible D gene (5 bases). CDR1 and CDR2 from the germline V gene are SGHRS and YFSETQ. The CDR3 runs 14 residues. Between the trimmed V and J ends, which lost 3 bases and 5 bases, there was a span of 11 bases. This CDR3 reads CASSSDGETGELFF. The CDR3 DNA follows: TGCGCCAGCAGCTCCGACGGGGAAACCGGGGAGCTGTTTTTT.

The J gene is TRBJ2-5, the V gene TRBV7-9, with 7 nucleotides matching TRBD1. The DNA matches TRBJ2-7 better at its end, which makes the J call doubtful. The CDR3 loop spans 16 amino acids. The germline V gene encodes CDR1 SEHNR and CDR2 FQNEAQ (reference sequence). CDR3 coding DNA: TGTGCCAGCAGCGGCTCGGGTAGGGACAGCCTCTACGAGCAGTACTTC. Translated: CASSGSGRDSLYEQYF.

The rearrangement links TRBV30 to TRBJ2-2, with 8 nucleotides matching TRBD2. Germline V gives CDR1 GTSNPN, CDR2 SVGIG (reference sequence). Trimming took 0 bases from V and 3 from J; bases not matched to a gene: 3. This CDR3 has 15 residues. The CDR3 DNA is TGTGCCTGGAGTGTAATAGCGGGGTACACCGGGGAGCTGTTTTTT. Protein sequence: CAWSVIAGYTGELFF.

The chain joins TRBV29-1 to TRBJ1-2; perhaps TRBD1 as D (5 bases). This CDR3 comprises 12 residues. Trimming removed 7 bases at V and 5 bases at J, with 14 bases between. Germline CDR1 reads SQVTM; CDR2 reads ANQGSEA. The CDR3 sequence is CSARTEGYGYTF. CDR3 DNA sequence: TGCAGCGCCCGGACTGAGGGGTATGGCTACACCTTC.

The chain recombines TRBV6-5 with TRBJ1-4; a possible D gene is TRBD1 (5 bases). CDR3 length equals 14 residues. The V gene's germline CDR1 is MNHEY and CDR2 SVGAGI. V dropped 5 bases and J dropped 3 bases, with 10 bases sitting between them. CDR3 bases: TGTGCCAGCAGTGCGGACACGCCTAATGAAAAACTGTTTTTT. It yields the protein CASSADTPNEKLFF.

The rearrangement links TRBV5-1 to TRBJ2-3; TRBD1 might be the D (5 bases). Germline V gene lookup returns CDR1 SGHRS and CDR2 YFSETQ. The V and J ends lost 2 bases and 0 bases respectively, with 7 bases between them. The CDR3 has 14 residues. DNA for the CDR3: TGCGCCAGCAGCTTTGGGGCTAGCACAGATACGCAGTATTTT. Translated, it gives CASSFGASTDTQYF.

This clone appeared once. CDR3 nucleotides: TGTGCCAGTCGATCGGGACAGGGAGCCTACGAGCAGTACTTC. Its translation is CASRSGQGAYEQYF. The rearrangement joins TRBV18 to TRBJ2-7; 9 bases match TRBD1. Germline V gene lookup returns CDR1 KGHSH and CDR2 LQKENI. The CDR3 length is 14 residues. The J segment lost 2 bases and the V segment lost 9 bases, leaving 8 bases of the junction unmatched.

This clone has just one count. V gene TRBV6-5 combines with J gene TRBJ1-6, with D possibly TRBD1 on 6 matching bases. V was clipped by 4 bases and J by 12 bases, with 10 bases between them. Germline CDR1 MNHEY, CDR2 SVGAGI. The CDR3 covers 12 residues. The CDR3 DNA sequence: TGTGCCAGCAGTTTCAGGGGTATACCCCTCCACTTT. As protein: CASSFRGIPLHF.

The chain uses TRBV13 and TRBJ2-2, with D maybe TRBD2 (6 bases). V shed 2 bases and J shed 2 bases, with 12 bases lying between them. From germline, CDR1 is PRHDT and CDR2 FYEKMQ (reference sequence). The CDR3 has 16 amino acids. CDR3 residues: CASSLSRGFNTGELFF. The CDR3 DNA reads TGTGCCAGCAGCTTATCTCGGGGGTTCAACACCGGGGAGCTGTTTTTT.

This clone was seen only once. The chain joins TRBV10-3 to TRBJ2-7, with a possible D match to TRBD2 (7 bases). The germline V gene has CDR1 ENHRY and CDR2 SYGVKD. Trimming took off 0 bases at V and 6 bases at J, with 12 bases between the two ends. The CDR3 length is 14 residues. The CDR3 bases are TGTGCCATCAGTGAGTCTTACAGGGAGGGCGAGCAGTACTTC. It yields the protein CAISESYREGEQYF.

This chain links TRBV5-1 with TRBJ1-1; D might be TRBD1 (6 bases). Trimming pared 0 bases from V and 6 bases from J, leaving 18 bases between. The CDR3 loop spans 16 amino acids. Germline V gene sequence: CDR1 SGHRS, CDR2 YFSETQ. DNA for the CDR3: TGCGCCAGCAGCTTGGGGTACCGGGACATCGCCCCTGAAGCTTTCTTT. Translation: CASSLGYRDIAPEAFF.